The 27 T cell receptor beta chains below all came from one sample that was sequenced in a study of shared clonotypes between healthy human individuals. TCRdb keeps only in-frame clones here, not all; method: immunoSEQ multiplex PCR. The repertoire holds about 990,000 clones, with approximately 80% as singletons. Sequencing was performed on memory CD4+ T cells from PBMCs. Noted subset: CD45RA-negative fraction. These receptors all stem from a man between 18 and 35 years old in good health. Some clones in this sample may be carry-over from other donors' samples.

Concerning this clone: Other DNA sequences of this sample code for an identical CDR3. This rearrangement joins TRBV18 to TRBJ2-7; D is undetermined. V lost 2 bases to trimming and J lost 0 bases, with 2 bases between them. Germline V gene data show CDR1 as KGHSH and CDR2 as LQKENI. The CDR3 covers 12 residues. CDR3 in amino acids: CASSPDSYEQYF. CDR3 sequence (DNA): TGTGCCAGCTCACCAGACTCCTACGAGCAGTACTTC.

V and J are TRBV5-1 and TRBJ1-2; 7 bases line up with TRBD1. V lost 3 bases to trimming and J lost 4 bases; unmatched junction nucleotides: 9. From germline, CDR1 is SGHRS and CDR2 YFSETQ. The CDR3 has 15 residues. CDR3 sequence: CASSYATGSSYGYTF. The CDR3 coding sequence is TGCGCCAGCAGCTATGCGACAGGGTCTAGCTATGGCTACACCTTC. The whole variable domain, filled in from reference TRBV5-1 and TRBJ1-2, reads KAGVTQTPRYLIKTRGQQVTLSCSPISGHRSVSWYQQTPGQGLQFLFEYFSETQRNKGNFPGRFSGRQFSNSRSEMNVSTLELGDSALYLCASSYATGSSYGYTFGSGTRLTVV.

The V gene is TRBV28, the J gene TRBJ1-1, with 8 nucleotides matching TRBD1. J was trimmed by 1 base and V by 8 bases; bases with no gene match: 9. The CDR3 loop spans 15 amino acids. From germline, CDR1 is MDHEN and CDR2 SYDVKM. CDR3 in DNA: TGTGCCAGCGAAACCATCGGACAGGGGAACACTGAAGCTTTCTTT. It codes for CASETIGQGNTEAFF.

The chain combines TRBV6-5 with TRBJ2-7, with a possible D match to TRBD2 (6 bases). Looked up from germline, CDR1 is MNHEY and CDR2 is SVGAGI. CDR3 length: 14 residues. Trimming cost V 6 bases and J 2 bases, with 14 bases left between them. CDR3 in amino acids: CASSQGTLAYEQYF. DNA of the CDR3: TGTGCCAGCAGCCAAGGGACTCTCGCCTACGAGCAGTACTTC.

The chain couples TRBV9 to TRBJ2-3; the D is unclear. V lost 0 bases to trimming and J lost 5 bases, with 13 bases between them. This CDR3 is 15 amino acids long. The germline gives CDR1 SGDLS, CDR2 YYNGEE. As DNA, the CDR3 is TGTGCCAGCAGCGTAGGTCCGAGCTGGGGAGATACGCAGTATTTT. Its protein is CASSVGPSWGDTQYF.

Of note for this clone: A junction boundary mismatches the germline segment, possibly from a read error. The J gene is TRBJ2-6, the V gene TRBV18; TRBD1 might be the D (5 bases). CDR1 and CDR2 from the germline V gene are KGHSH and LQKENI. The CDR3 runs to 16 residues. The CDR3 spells CASSSPTESGANVLTF. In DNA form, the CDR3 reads TGTGCCAGCTCATCACCGACAGAGTCTGGGGCCAACGTCCTGACTTTC.

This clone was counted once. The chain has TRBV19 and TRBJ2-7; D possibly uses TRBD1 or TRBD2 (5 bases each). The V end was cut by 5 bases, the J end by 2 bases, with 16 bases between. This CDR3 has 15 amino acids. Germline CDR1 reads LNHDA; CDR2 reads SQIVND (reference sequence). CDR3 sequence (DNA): TGTGCCAGTAGTTGGGTTGGGACGCCCGCCTACGAGCAGTACTTC. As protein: CASSWVGTPAYEQYF.

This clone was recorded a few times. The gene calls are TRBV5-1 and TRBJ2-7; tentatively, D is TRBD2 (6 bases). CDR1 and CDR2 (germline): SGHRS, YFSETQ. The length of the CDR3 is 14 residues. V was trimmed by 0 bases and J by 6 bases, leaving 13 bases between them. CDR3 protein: CASSLGQWDSEQYF. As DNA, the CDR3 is TGCGCCAGCAGCTTGGGGCAGTGGGACTCCGAGCAGTACTTC.

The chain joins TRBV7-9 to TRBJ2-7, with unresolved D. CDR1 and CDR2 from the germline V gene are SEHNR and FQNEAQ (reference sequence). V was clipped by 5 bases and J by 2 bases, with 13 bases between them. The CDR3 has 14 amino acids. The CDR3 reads CASSPQVGPYEQYF. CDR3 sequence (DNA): TGTGCCAGCAGCCCTCAGGTTGGCCCCTACGAGCAGTACTTC.

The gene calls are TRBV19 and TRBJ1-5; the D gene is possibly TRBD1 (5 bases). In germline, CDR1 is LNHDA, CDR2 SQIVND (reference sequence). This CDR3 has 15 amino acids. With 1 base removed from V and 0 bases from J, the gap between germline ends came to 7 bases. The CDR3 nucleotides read TGTGCCAGTAGTATAGGACAGTTTAGCAATCAGCCCCAGCATTTT. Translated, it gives CASSIGQFSNQPQHF.

DNA for the CDR3: TGTGCCAGCAGCTTAGAACCCGGCGGGAACATTCAGTACTTC. It translates to CASSLEPGGNIQYF. This chain connects TRBV7-2 to TRBJ2-4, with a tentative D call TRBD2 (5 bases). This CDR3 contains 14 residues. Trimming removed 1 base from V and 7 bases from J, with 11 bases in between. Looked up from germline, CDR1 is SGHTA and CDR2 is FQGNSA.

CDR3: CASGGTGGPGNTIYF. DNA of the CDR3: TGTGCCAGTGGGGGGACAGGGGGCCCTGGAAACACCATATATTTT. The chain carries TRBV7-8 and TRBJ1-3; 12 bases are a match to TRBD1. The CDR3 consists of 15 residues. CDR1 is SGHVS and CDR2 is FQNEAQ in the germline V gene. The J segment lost 2 bases and the V segment lost 9 bases, leaving 5 bases of the junction unmatched. The whole variable domain, remainder taken from reference TRBV7-8 and TRBJ1-3, is GAGVSQSPRYKVAKRGQDVALRCDPISGHVSLFWYQQALGQGPEFLTYFQNEAQLDKSGLPSDRFFAERPEGSVSTLKIQRTQQEDSAVYLCASGGTGGPGNTIYFGEGSWLTVV.

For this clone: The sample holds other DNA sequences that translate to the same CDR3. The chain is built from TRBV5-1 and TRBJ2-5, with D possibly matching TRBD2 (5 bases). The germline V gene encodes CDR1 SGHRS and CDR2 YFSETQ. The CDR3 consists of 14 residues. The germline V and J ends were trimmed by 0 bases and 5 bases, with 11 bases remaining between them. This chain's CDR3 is CASSLAPGGETQYF. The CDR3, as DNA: TGCGCCAGCAGCTTGGCCCCAGGCGGGGAGACCCAGTACTTC. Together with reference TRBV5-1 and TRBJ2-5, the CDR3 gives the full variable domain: KAGVTQTPRYLIKTRGQQVTLSCSPISGHRSVSWYQQTPGQGLQFLFEYFSETQRNKGNFPGRFSGRQFSNSRSEMNVSTLELGDSALYLCASSLAPGGETQYFGPGTRLLVL.

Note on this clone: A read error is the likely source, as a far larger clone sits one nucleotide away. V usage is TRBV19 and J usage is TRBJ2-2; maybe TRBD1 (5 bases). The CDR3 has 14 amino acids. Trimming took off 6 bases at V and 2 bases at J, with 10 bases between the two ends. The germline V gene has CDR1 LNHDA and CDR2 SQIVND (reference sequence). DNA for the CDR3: TGTGCCAGTAGGTGGGGCAAAAACACCGGGGAGCTGTTTTTT. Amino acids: CASRWGKNTGELFF. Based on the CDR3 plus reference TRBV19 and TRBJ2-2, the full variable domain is DGGITQSPKYLFRKEGQNVTLSCEQNLNHDAMYWYRQDPGQGLRLIYYSQIVNDFQKGDIAEGYSVSREKKESFPLTVTSAQKNPTAFYLCASRWGKNTGELFFGEGSRLTVL.

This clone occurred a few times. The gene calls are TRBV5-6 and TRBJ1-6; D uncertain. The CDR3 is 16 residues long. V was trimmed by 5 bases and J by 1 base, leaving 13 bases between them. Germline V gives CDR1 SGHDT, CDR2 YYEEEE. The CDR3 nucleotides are TGTGCCAGCAGGCCCGAGGGAGGATCCTATAATTCACCCCTCCACTTT. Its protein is CASRPEGGSYNSPLHF.

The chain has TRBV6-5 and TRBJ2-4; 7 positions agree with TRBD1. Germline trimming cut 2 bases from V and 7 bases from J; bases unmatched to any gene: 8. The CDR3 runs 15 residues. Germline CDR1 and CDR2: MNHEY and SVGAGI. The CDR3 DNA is TGTGCCAGCAGTTACAGGGTCGGGACAGCGAACATTCAGTACTTC. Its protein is CASSYRVGTANIQYF.

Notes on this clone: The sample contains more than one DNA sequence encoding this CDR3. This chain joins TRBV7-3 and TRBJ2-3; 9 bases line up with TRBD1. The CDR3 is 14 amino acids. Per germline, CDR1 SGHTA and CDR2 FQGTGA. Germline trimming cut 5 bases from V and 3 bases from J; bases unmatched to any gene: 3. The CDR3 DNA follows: TGTGCCAGCAGCCGCGGACAGGGGACAGATACGCAGTATTTT. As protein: CASSRGQGTDTQYF.

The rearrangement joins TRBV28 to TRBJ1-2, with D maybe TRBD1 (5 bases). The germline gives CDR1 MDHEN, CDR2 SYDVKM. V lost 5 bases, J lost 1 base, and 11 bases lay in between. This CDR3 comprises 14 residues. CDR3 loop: CASSPVDSNYGYTF. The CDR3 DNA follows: TGTGCCAGCAGTCCGGTCGACAGTAACTATGGCTACACCTTC.

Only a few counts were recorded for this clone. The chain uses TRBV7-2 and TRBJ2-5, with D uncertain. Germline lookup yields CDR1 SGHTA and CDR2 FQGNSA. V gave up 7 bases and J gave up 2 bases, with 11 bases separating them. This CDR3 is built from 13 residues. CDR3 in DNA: TGTGCCAGCACTATGCGAGGACAAGAGACCCAGTACTTC. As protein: CASTMRGQETQYF.

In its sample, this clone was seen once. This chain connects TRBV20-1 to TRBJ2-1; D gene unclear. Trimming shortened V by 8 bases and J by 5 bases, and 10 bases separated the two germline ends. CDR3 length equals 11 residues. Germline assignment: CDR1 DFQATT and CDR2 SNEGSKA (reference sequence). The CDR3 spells CSTAPHNEQFF. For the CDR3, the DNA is TGCAGTACGGCCCCACACAATGAGCAGTTCTTC.

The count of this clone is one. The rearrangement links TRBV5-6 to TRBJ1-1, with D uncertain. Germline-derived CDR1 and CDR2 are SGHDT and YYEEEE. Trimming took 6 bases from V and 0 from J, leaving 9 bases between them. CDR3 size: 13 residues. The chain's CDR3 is CASNSVMNTEAFF. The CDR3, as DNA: TGTGCCAGCAACTCGGTCATGAACACTGAAGCTTTCTTT.

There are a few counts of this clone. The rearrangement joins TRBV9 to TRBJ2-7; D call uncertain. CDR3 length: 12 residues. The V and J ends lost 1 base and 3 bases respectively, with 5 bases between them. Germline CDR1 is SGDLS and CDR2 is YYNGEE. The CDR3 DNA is TGTGCCAGCAGCGTATCGGACTACGAGCAGTACTTC. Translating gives CASSVSDYEQYF.

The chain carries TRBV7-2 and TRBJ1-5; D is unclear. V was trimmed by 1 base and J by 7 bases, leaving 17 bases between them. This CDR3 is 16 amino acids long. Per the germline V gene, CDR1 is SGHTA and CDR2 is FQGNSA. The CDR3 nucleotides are TGTGCCAGCAGCTTAGAGGGTTCCGTCCCGGGGCAGCCCCAGCATTTT. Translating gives CASSLEGSVPGQPQHF.

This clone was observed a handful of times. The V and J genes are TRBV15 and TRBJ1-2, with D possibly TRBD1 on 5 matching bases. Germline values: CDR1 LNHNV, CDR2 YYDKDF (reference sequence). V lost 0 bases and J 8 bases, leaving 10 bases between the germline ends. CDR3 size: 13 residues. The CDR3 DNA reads TGTGCCACCAGCAGAGATTCTGGGGGAGGCTACACCTTC. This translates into CATSRDSGGGYTF.

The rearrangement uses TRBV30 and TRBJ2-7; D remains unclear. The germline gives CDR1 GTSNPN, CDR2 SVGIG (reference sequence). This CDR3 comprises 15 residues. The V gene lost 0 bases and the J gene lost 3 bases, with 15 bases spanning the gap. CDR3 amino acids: CAWSVRGILDYEQYF. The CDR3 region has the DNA TGTGCCTGGAGTGTACGTGGGATTCTCGACTACGAGCAGTACTTC.

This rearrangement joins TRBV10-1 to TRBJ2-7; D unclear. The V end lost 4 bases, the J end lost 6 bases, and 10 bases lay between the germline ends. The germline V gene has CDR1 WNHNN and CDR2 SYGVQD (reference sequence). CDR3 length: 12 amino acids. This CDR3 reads CASSVKVCEQYF. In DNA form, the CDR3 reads TGCGCCAGCAGTGTCAAAGTCTGCGAGCAGTACTTC.

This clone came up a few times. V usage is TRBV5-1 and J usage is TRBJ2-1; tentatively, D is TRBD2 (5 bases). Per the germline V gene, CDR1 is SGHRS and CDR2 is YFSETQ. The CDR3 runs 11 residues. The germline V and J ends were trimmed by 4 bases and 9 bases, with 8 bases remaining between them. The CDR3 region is CASSGEGEQFF. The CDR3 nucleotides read TGCGCCAGCAGCGGAGAGGGTGAGCAGTTCTTC. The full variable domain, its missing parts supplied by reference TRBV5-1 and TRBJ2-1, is KAGVTQTPRYLIKTRGQQVTLSCSPISGHRSVSWYQQTPGQGLQFLFEYFSETQRNKGNFPGRFSGRQFSNSRSEMNVSTLELGDSALYLCASSGEGEQFFGPGTRLTVL.